This T cell receptor (beta chain) emerged from a study of response to subunit inactivated influenza vaccine. TCRdb reanalysed the RT-PCR reads using MiXCR and keeps one entry per CDR3 protein. The repertoire holds some 550,000 distinct CDR3 sequences, with under 25% as singletons. Deletions cut 11 bases from V and 2 bases from J, with 17 bases between. The CDR3 contains 14 residues. The germline V gene encodes CDR1 SNHLY and CDR2 FYNNEI. Another study also made use of these data, one on T cells expressing NK-cell markers. Per that paper: The TCR beta cDNA came from 5'RACE template switching with UMIs. It was from sorted CD3+CD56+NKG2C+, CD3+CD56+NKG2C- and CD3+CD56-NKG2C+ T cells that TCR beta repertoires came. Whether expanded NKG2C+ T cell clones were HCMV specific stayed uncertain.

The specimen was CD4+ T cells sorted from PBMCs, collected approximately 13 days after vaccination. The chain links TRBV2 to TRBJ2-3, with D tentatively TRBD1 (6 bases). The receptor was derived from a man between 50 and 59 years old who received an inactivated influenza vaccine. CDR3 coding DNA: TGTGCCTCTCAACGAGACAGGAACACAGATACGCAGTATTTT. It specifies CASQRDRNTDTQYF.